This T cell receptor (beta chain) was sequenced in a study of T cell responses to AZD1222 COVID-19 vaccine. Data came from immunoSEQ multiplex PCR; TCRdb stores just in-frame clones and leaves some out. In the table there are 140,000 to 150,000 clones, around 83% of which are singletons. This specimen consisted of peripheral blood, obtained on day 0 of MenACWY control vaccination. This receptor was taken from an adult in good health.

The CDR3 DNA follows: TGTGCCAGCAGCTCGCAGGGGGCTCCTGGAAACACCATATATTTT. Its protein is CASSSQGAPGNTIYF. This chain links TRBV7-8 with TRBJ1-3; 8 bases line up with TRBD1. The CDR3 consists of 15 residues. The germline CDR1 and CDR2 sequences are SGHVS and FQNEAQ. V dropped 4 bases and J dropped 2; count of bases not matched to a gene: 4.